This TCR beta chain was retrieved from a study of cytomegalovirus exposure and HLA in healthy donors. This CDR3 comprises 18 residues. Per the germline V gene, CDR1 is LNHDA and CDR2 is SQIVND (reference sequence). Germline trimming cut 10 bases from V and 1 base from J; bases unmatched to any gene: 21. Findings and caveats of the study: From TCR beta sequences, most subjects' HLA-A and HLA-B alleles were reportedly predicted accurately.

This clone occurred once. What it binds is unknown. PCR primers comprised 60 Vbeta and 13 Jbeta primers. Profiled with immunoSEQ multiplex PCR; TCRdb holds only in-frame clones, not every one. There are roughly 130,000 clones in the sample; 74% occur only once, and 5.8% lies in the top ten. The V call is TRBV19, the J call TRBJ1-1; 7 bases are shared with TRBD1. The sequence derives from a woman aged 50 to 65 in good health and CMV-seropositive. The material sequenced was PBMCs. The CDR3 DNA follows: TGTGCCACCCAACCGATATTAGGGGGACAGAATTCGAACACTGAAGCTTTCTTT. It translates to CATQPILGGQNSNTEAFF.